The clone carrying this T cell receptor (beta chain) was seen a single time. Its specificity is not known. This sample is drawn from a study of stem cell transplantation in POMP-related autoinflammatory disease. Study-level background: Neutrophil and platelet engraftment from the graft donor was 100% through one year after transplant.

Germline V gene sequence: CDR1 GTSNPN, CDR2 SVGIG (reference sequence). V lost 7 bases, J lost 3 bases, and 12 bases stayed unmatched. CDR3 length equals 14 residues. This table comes from immunoSEQ multiplex PCR, and its TCRdb copy is limited to in-frame clones, with some not included. Altogether around 10,000 clones are present, about 76% being singletons, with the ten largest covering under 6%. Study conclusions and caveats: Unique TRB V-J gene pairings were limited in number in patients with PRAID.

The receptor comes from a human patient with POMP-related autoinflammation and immune dysregulation (PRAID). The graft donor may have contributed some T cells. The V and J genes are TRBV30 and TRBJ2-7, with TRBD1 identical over 7 bases. This material consisted of CD4+ T cells from PBMCs, taken after stem cell transplantation. This CDR3 reads CASLLPGTDYEQYF. CDR3 bases: TGTGCCTCCCTTCTTCCCGGGACAGACTACGAGCAGTACTTC. Supplemented by reference TRBV30 and TRBJ2-7, the full variable domain reads SQTIHQWPATLVQPVGSPLSLECTVEGTSNPNLYWYRQAAGRGLQLLFYSVGIGQISSEVPQNLSASRPQDRQFILSSKKLLLSDSGFYLCASLLPGTDYEQYFGPGTRLTVT.